These 9 T cell receptor beta chains share one sample of origin, sequenced in a study of T cell clones after liver transplantation. Using immunoSEQ multiplex PCR, the repertoire was profiled, and TCRdb retains in-frame clones only, with some absent. The table shows some 70,000 clones, with 80% occurring only once. Sequencing was performed on CD4+ T cells from blood, taken before liver transplant. The receptor source for this set is a human donor who received a liver transplant.

V is TRBV10-3 and J is TRBJ1-1; maybe TRBD1 (5 bases). The germline CDR1 and CDR2 sequences are ENHRY and SYGVKD. V lost 4 bases and J lost 7, with 7 bases in between. This CDR3 has 11 amino acids. This chain's CDR3 is CAISGGIEAFF. CDR3 DNA: TGTGCCATCAGTGGGGGGATTGAAGCTTTCTTT.

This clone has more than one count but fewer than ten. The chain uses TRBV28 and TRBJ1-2; 7 positions match TRBD1. J was trimmed by 7 bases and V by 6 bases; bases with no gene match: 14. Germline lookup yields CDR1 MDHEN and CDR2 SYDVKM. The CDR3 runs to 15 residues. The CDR3 sequence is CASSTPQGLIAGYTF. In DNA, the CDR3 is TGTGCCAGCAGCACCCCACAGGGGCTGATCGCTGGCTACACCTTC.

The rearrangement uses TRBV6-6 and TRBJ2-1, with D perhaps matching TRBD1 or TRBD2 (5 bases each). Trimming stripped 3 bases from V and 9 bases from J, with 18 bases between. The CDR3 loop spans 15 amino acids. CDR1 is MNHNY, CDR2 SVGAGI, per germline (reference sequence). CDR3 in DNA: TGTGCCAGCAGTTATTCCGGGACCTTCTTTGGTGAGCAGTTCTTC. Its translation: CASSYSGTFFGEQFF.

The rearrangement uses TRBV5-4 and TRBJ1-1; maybe TRBD1 (6 bases). CDR1 and CDR2 (germline): SGHNT, YYREEE (reference sequence). V was clipped by 3 bases and J by 2 bases, with 14 bases between them. The CDR3 contains 15 residues. For the CDR3, the DNA is TGTGCCAGCAGCTCCCGGAACAGGGTTAACACTGAAGCTTTCTTT. Its translation: CASSSRNRVNTEAFF.

This clone was observed a few times. The chain has TRBV20-1 and TRBJ1-5, with unresolved D. Germline CDR1 DFQATT, CDR2 SNEGSKA (reference sequence). Trimming took off 0 bases at V and 7 bases at J, with 4 bases between the two ends. This CDR3 is 11 amino acids long. The CDR3 protein is CSARETQPQHF. CDR3 DNA: TGCAGTGCTAGAGAAACCCAGCCCCAGCATTTT.

The V call is TRBV2, the J call TRBJ2-1; TRBD2 matches at 7 bases. This CDR3 comprises 13 residues. The trim removed 10 bases at V and 1 base at J, leaving 4 bases unmatched. Germline V gives CDR1 SNHLY, CDR2 FYNNEI. CDR3 loop: CATSSGSYNEQFF. The CDR3 DNA reads as TGTGCCACCTCTAGCGGATCCTACAATGAGCAGTTCTTC.

V is TRBV11-3 and J is TRBJ2-7; D unclear. Trimming removed 5 bases at V and 0 bases at J, with 11 bases between. Looked up from germline, CDR1 is SGHNT and CDR2 is YENEEA. This CDR3 is 14 amino acids long. CDR3 sequence reads: CASSRLGSSYEQYF. DNA for the CDR3: TGTGCCAGCAGCCGTTTAGGTAGCTCCTACGAGCAGTACTTC.

This chain uses TRBV5-1 with TRBJ1-1; D not resolved. This CDR3 has 13 amino acids. Germline V lookup: CDR1 SGHRS, CDR2 YFSETQ. V gave up 0 bases and J gave up 3 bases, with 6 bases separating them. The DNA for the CDR3 is TGCGCCAGCAGCTTGGAATCCTACACTGAAGCTTTCTTT. The encoded protein is CASSLESYTEAFF.

The V gene is TRBV16, the J gene TRBJ1-2; 8 bases map to TRBD1. CDR1 KGHSY and CDR2 FQNENV come from the germline V gene. This CDR3 has 16 residues. V shed 4 bases, J shed 11 bases, and the junction held 18 bases outside the gene matches. In nucleotides, the CDR3 is TGTGCCAGCAGCCCCAGCGTGTCAGGGGGCGGATTGCGATACACCTTC. Its translation: CASSPSVSGGGLRYTF.